These 29 T cell receptor beta chains were sequenced from one sample in a study of cytomegalovirus exposure and HLA in healthy donors (dated by TCRdb to the late 2010s). The library came from the immunoSEQ multiplex PCR assay. The multiplex PCR relied on a mix of 60 forward primers for TCR Vbeta segments and 13 reverse primers for TCR Jbeta segments. In TCRdb, the immuneACCESS table is reduced to in-frame sequences with V and J assigned. These tables do not hold every clone; where another copy was compared, an unresolved V gene accounts for under half, and the others remain unexplained. A total of roughly 150,000 clones appear in this sample, 60% to 80% of them only once. The ten largest clones add up to around 10% of the sample. Sequencing was carried out using PBMCs. The receptors come from a man younger than 35 in good health and CMV-seropositive.

This chain links TRBV5-6 with TRBJ2-4; TRBD2 is a possible D gene (6 bases). V was pared by 3 bases and J by 7 bases, with 14 bases between. This CDR3 comprises 14 residues. CDR1 is SGHDT and CDR2 is YYEEEE in the germline V gene. The CDR3 bases are TGTGCCAGCAGCTCCCCGGGACTGCACAACATTCAGTACTTC. It codes for CASSSPGLHNIQYF.

The rearrangement uses TRBV4-1 and TRBJ1-5; D gene unclear. Germline V lookup: CDR1 MGHRA, CDR2 YSYEKL. V lost 0 bases and J 0 bases, leaving 6 bases between the germline ends. CDR3 length equals 15 residues. In nucleotides, the CDR3 is TGCGCCAGCAGCCAAGATCGAGGTAGCAATCAGCCCCAGCATTTT. Amino acid sequence: CASSQDRGSNQPQHF.

CDR3 DNA: TGCGCCAGCAGCCAAGATAGGGGCAGGGGCCGGGAGACCCAGTACTTC. Protein: CASSQDRGRGRETQYF. The V call is TRBV4-1, the J call TRBJ2-5; TRBD1 might be the D (6 bases). V was cut by 0 bases and J by 5 bases, with 16 bases left in between. The germline CDR1 and CDR2 sequences are MGHRA and YSYEKL. This CDR3 spans 16 amino acids.

J is TRBJ2-3 and V is TRBV9; no clear D. CDR1 is SGDLS and CDR2 is YYNGEE in the germline V gene. The CDR3 has 13 amino acids. V was shortened by 4 bases and J by 6 bases, with 12 bases between the two germline ends. For the CDR3, the DNA is TGTGCCAGCAGCAACGCAGGCGCGGATACGCAGTATTTT. It encodes CASSNAGADTQYF.

The chain has TRBV28 and TRBJ1-4; possible D gene TRBD1, 6 bases. Germline V lookup: CDR1 MDHEN, CDR2 SYDVKM. Trimming pared 3 bases from V and 6 bases from J, leaving 11 bases between. CDR3 length equals 14 residues. The CDR3 sequence is CASSFSQGYEKLFF. Written as DNA, the CDR3 is TGTGCCAGCAGTTTTTCACAGGGTTATGAAAAACTGTTTTTT. Looking up the rest from reference TRBV28 and TRBJ1-4 gives the full variable domain: DVKVTQSSRYLVKRTGEKVFLECVQDMDHENMFWYRQDPGLGLRLIYFSYDVKMKEKGDIPEGYSVSREKKERFSLILESASTNQTSMYLCASSFSQGYEKLFFGSGTQLSVL.

This chain joins TRBV7-9 and TRBJ2-2; perhaps TRBD2 as D (5 bases). The CDR3 sequence is 13 residues long. Trimming stripped 5 bases from V and 7 bases from J, with 11 bases between. Per germline, CDR1 SEHNR and CDR2 FQNEAQ (reference sequence). The CDR3 DNA reads TGTGCCAGCAGCCTTGGGAGCCTCGGGGAGCTGTTTTTT. Amino acid sequence: CASSLGSLGELFF.

The CDR3 loop reads CASSTSGNLPDTQYF. The CDR3 nucleotides are TGTGCCAGCAGTACGTCTGGCAACCTCCCAGATACGCAGTATTTT. The V call is TRBV6-5, the J call TRBJ2-3; no reliable D call. Germline lookup yields CDR1 MNHEY and CDR2 SVGAGI. V gave up 5 bases and J gave up 4 bases, with 16 bases separating them. The CDR3 has 15 residues.

The CDR3 spells CASLAGNTGELFF. The DNA of the CDR3 is TGTGCCAGTCTAGCGGGGAACACCGGGGAGCTGTTTTTT. The chain joins TRBV19 to TRBJ2-2, with 8 bases matching TRBD2. J was trimmed by 1 base and V by 8 bases; bases with no gene match: 0. The CDR3 is 13 residues long. Germline V lookup: CDR1 LNHDA, CDR2 SQIVND (reference sequence).

This clone appeared a few times. The chain recombines TRBV29-1 with TRBJ2-5; tentative D call: TRBD2 (5 bases). V was pared by 0 bases and J by 5 bases, with 10 bases between. Per the germline V gene, CDR1 is SQVTM and CDR2 is ANQGSEA. This CDR3 contains 13 residues. The CDR3 DNA is TGCAGCGTTGAAGATCGAGGGTTTGAGACCCAGTACTTC. Its protein product is CSVEDRGFETQYF.

The J gene is TRBJ2-7, the V gene TRBV28; TRBD2 matches 7 bases. The CDR3 covers 12 residues. With V trimmed by 6 bases and J by 3 bases, 2 bases remained unmatched. The germline V gene encodes CDR1 MDHEN and CDR2 SYDVKM. CDR3 nucleotides: TGTGCCAGCAGAACGGGGGGCTACGAGCAGTACTTC. This encodes CASRTGGYEQYF.

This sequence joins TRBV27 and TRBJ2-7, with D possibly being TRBD2 (6 bases). CDR3 length equals 15 residues. The germline V gene has CDR1 MNHEY and CDR2 SMNVEV (reference sequence). The ends were cut back, 4 bases at V and 2 bases at J, with 15 bases in the middle. CDR3 DNA: TGTGCCAGCAGTTCACCGGGACTGAGTACCTACGAGCAGTACTTC. Translation gives CASSSPGLSTYEQYF.

This chain joins TRBV15 and TRBJ1-3; D unclear. The CDR3 totals 16 residues. Germline V gives CDR1 LNHNV, CDR2 YYDKDF (reference sequence). Deletions cut 0 bases from V and 3 bases from J, with 12 bases between. The CDR3 DNA is TGTGCCACCAGCAGAGATAAGCACGTCGGTGGAAACACCATATATTTT. Protein sequence: CATSRDKHVGGNTIYF.

The chain links TRBV7-9 to TRBJ2-3, with D possibly matching TRBD1 (6 bases). The germline gives CDR1 SEHNR, CDR2 FQNEAQ (reference sequence). The CDR3 runs to 14 residues. Trimming removed 6 bases from V and 0 bases from J, with 10 bases in between. CDR3 DNA sequence: TGTGCCAGCAGATGGGACAAGAGCACAGATACGCAGTATTTT. Amino acid sequence: CASRWDKSTDTQYF. The variable domain in full, with the rest retrieved from reference TRBV7-9 and TRBJ2-3, is DTGVSQNPRHKITKRGQNVTFRCDPISEHNRLYWYRQTLGQGPEFLTYFQNEAQLEKSRLLSDRFSAERPKGSFSTLEIQRTEQGDSAMYLCASRWDKSTDTQYFGPGTRLTVL.

This clone is a singleton in its sample. The rearrangement links TRBV28 to TRBJ1-5; 9 bases map to TRBD1. The germline V gene has CDR1 MDHEN and CDR2 SYDVKM. V shed 6 bases and J 10 bases; nucleotides not matched to a gene: 10. The CDR3 totals 14 residues. CDR3 nucleotide sequence: TGTGCCAGCAGACGAAACAGGGGGCTGGATCCCCAGCATTTT. This translates into CASRRNRGLDPQHF.

Here the CDR3 DNA reads TGTGCCAGCAGTCCGGGTTATGCGCGCGACAATGAGCAGTTCTTC. Translation gives CASSPGYARDNEQFF. V usage is TRBV27 and J usage is TRBJ2-1, with D uncertain. Germline V lookup: CDR1 MNHEY, CDR2 SMNVEV (reference sequence). V gave up 5 bases and J gave up 5 bases, with 16 bases separating them. The CDR3 loop spans 15 amino acids.

The count of this clone is one. The chain carries TRBV11-2 and TRBJ1-3; D might be TRBD1 (6 bases). The CDR3 is 17 amino acids. Germline V gene lookup returns CDR1 SGHAT and CDR2 FQNNGV. With 1 base removed from V and 0 bases from J, the gap between germline ends came to 13 bases. CDR3 sequence reads: CASSLVRGRNSGNTIYF. In DNA, the CDR3 is TGTGCCAGCAGCTTAGTGCGGGGGCGAAACTCTGGAAACACCATATATTTT. The full variable domain, its missing parts supplied by reference TRBV11-2 and TRBJ1-3, is EAGVAQSPRYKIIEKRQSVAFWCNPISGHATLYWYQQILGQGPKLLIQFQNNGVVDDSQLPKDRFSAERLKGVDSTLKIQPAKLEDSAVYLCASSLVRGRNSGNTIYFGEGSWLTVV.

The chain couples TRBV9 to TRBJ1-2; 7 bases align to TRBD1. There are 17 residues in the CDR3. Losses at the gene ends were 7 bases for V and 5 bases for J; bases not matched to a gene: 20. Germline CDR1 and CDR2: SGDLS and YYNGEE. CDR3: CASSLDRNDPFSYGYTF. CDR3 nucleotide sequence: TGTGCCAGCTCTCTGGACAGGAACGATCCCTTCTCATATGGCTACACCTTC.

The chain couples TRBV6-5 to TRBJ2-6; possibly TRBD1 for D (5 bases). Trimming took off 6 bases at V and 3 bases at J, with 12 bases between the two ends. CDR1 is MNHEY and CDR2 is SVGAGI in the germline V gene. This CDR3 has 15 residues. CDR3 coding DNA: TGTGCCAGCAGCTTAGGGGTTCTTGGGGCCAACGTCCTGACTTTC. Protein product: CASSLGVLGANVLTF.

There are a few counts of this clone. The chain combines TRBV6-1 with TRBJ1-4; unclear D gene. This CDR3 region has 13 residues. V gave up 8 bases and J gave up 3 bases, with 10 bases separating them. Looked up from germline, CDR1 is MNHNS and CDR2 is SASEGT. The CDR3 DNA is TGTGCCAGCGGGTTCGCGGCTAATGAAAAACTGTTTTTT. It specifies CASGFAANEKLFF.

This chain's CDR3 is CASSFGPGAAYTTEAFF. The CDR3 nucleotides read TGTGCCAGCAGCTTTGGTCCTGGGGCAGCTTATACGACTGAAGCTTTCTTT. The rearrangement joins TRBV13 to TRBJ1-1, with a tentative D call TRBD1 (5 bases). This CDR3 has 17 amino acids. V lost 3 bases to trimming and J lost 5 bases, with 22 bases between them. CDR1 is PRHDT, CDR2 FYEKMQ, per germline (reference sequence).

The CDR3 sequence: CASSVDWTLNAGELFF. The CDR3 DNA sequence: TGTGCCAGCAGCGTAGACTGGACTCTCAACGCCGGGGAGCTGTTTTTT. The chain employs TRBV9 and TRBJ2-2; D may be TRBD2 (5 bases). V lost 0 bases to trimming and J lost 6 bases, with 15 bases between them. The germline V gene encodes CDR1 SGDLS and CDR2 YYNGEE. The CDR3 extends over 16 amino acids.

The chain links TRBV28 to TRBJ2-2; TRBD1 is a possible D gene (6 bases). V was cut by 7 bases and J by 3 bases, with 15 bases left in between. CDR1 and CDR2 (germline): MDHEN, SYDVKM. The CDR3 runs to 15 residues. The CDR3 is CASTLGDKHTGELFF. The CDR3 DNA follows: TGTGCCAGCACCCTCGGGGACAAGCACACCGGGGAGCTGTTTTTT. The whole variable domain, filled in from reference TRBV28 and TRBJ2-2, reads DVKVTQSSRYLVKRTGEKVFLECVQDMDHENMFWYRQDPGLGLRLIYFSYDVKMKEKGDIPEGYSVSREKKERFSLILESASTNQTSMYLCASTLGDKHTGELFFGEGSRLTVL.

This chain connects TRBV7-9 to TRBJ1-1, with D possibly TRBD1 on 6 matching bases. CDR1 is SEHNR and CDR2 is FQNEAQ in the germline V gene (reference sequence). The CDR3 is 14 amino acids. V lost 5 bases to trimming and J lost 7 bases, with 17 bases between them. CDR3 region: CASSVTTLTGEAFF. CDR3 DNA: TGTGCCAGCAGCGTCACTACCCTGACAGGTGAAGCTTTCTTT.

The chain uses TRBV29-1 and TRBJ2-7; weak D call: TRBD1 (8 bases). Germline CDR1 reads SQVTM; CDR2 reads ANQGSEA. The CDR3 loop spans 14 amino acids. V was shortened by 6 bases and J by 1 base, with 16 bases between the two germline ends. The CDR3 loop is CSVSTGGGSYEQYF. CDR3 coding DNA: TGCAGCGTCTCAACAGGGGGGGGTTCCTACGAGCAGTACTTC.

V is TRBV11-2 and J is TRBJ2-1; 10 nucleotides align to TRBD2. J lost 1 base, V lost 0 bases, and 9 bases had no gene match. This CDR3 comprises 19 residues. CDR1 SGHAT and CDR2 FQNNGV come from the germline V gene. DNA for the CDR3: TGTGCCAGCAGCTTAGAGTTAGCGGGAGGAGGGAAGTCCTACAATGAGCAGTTCTTC. This sequence encodes CASSLELAGGGKSYNEQFF. Drawing the rest from reference TRBV11-2 and TRBJ2-1, the complete variable domain is EAGVAQSPRYKIIEKRQSVAFWCNPISGHATLYWYQQILGQGPKLLIQFQNNGVVDDSQLPKDRFSAERLKGVDSTLKIQPAKLEDSAVYLCASSLELAGGGKSYNEQFFGPGTRLTVL.

The gene calls are TRBV5-1 and TRBJ2-2, with 10 bases fitting TRBD2. Germline CDR1 and CDR2: SGHRS and YFSETQ. V was clipped by 3 bases and J by 2 bases; unmatched bases: 4. The CDR3 consists of 16 residues. CDR3 DNA: TGCGCCAGCAGCTGGCTAGCGGGGGAAAACACCGGGGAGCTGTTTTTT. It yields the protein CASSWLAGENTGELFF. The full variable domain, in which reference TRBV5-1 and TRBJ2-2 provide the parts outside the CDR3, is KAGVTQTPRYLIKTRGQQVTLSCSPISGHRSVSWYQQTPGQGLQFLFEYFSETQRNKGNFPGRFSGRQFSNSRSEMNVSTLELGDSALYLCASSWLAGENTGELFFGEGSRLTVL.

The rearrangement uses TRBV10-2 and TRBJ2-6, with TRBD2 as a possible D gene (5 bases). V was pared by 7 bases and J by 1 base, with 8 bases between. The germline V gene encodes CDR1 WSHSY and CDR2 SAAADI. There are 14 residues in the CDR3. The CDR3 region has the DNA TGCGCCAGCAAGTGGAGGTCTGGGGCCAACGTCCTGACTTTC. This gives the protein CASKWRSGANVLTF.

This chain connects TRBV27 to TRBJ2-4; 10 nucleotides match TRBD1. V gave up 9 bases and J gave up 1 base; unmatched junction bases: 15. CDR1 is MNHEY and CDR2 is SMNVEV in the germline V gene (reference sequence). This CDR3 is built from 18 residues. The CDR3 bases are TGTGCCAGTTGGCCGGGACAGGGGAGGGTTGCGGCCAAAAACATTCAGTACTTC. It specifies CASWPGQGRVAAKNIQYF.

The genes are TRBV9 and TRBJ2-3; D is uncertain. The germline CDR1 and CDR2 sequences are SGDLS and YYNGEE. CDR3 length equals 15 residues. V dropped 3 bases and J dropped 0 bases, with 11 bases sitting between them. Here the CDR3 reads CASSDDTISTDTQYF. For the CDR3, the DNA is TGTGCCAGCAGCGATGACACAATTAGCACAGATACGCAGTATTTT.